These T cell receptor beta chains were read from a single sample in a study of CD8 T cells in Susac syndrome. One entry per CDR3 protein results from TCRdb running MiXCR on the immunoSEQ multiplex PCR reads. Of fewer than 85,000 distinct CDR3 sequences in the sample, roughly 94% were seen once. The source material was CD8+ T cells from PBMCs. Source of these receptors: a human donor with Susac syndrome. CDR3s include the opening cysteine and the closing phenylalanine or tryptophan. Fields, in order: J gene, V gene, clone size, D gene, CDR3 length, CDR3 protein, CDR3 DNA. The D gene is left open where the match is weak. Some rows have no size entry. The others give once, few or many, or a class for an expanded clone.

j_gene: TRBJ2-5
v_gene: TRBV12-3/TRBV12-4
abundance: NA
d_gene: TRBD2
len: 16
CDR3aa: CASSFVAGGTEETQYF
CDR3nt: TGTGCCAGCAGTTTCGTAGCGGGGGGGACCGAAGAGACCCAGTACTTC

j_gene: TRBJ2-1
v_gene: TRBV3-1
abundance: NA
d_gene: TRBD2
len: 17
CDR3aa: CASSQGTSDAIFNEQFF
CDR3nt: TGTGCCAGCAGCCAAGGGACTAGCGACGCTATATTTAATGAGCAGTTCTTC

j_gene: TRBJ2-3
v_gene: TRBV9
abundance: NA
d_gene: NA
len: 15
CDR3aa: CASSVEAASTDTQYF
CDR3nt: TGTGCCAGCAGCGTAGAGGCGGCTAGCACAGATACGCAGTATTTT

j_gene: TRBJ1-2
v_gene: TRBV20-1
abundance: NA
d_gene: NA
len: 15
CDR3aa: CSARDQREANYGYTF
CDR3nt: TGCAGTGCTAGAGATCAGAGGGAAGCTAACTATGGCTACACCTTC

j_gene: TRBJ2-7
v_gene: TRBV6-2/TRBV6-3
abundance: few
d_gene: NA
len: 13
CDR3aa: CASSSKGIYEQYF
CDR3nt: TGTGCCAGCAGTTCTAAAGGAATCTACGAGCAGTACTTC

j_gene: TRBJ2-3
v_gene: TRBV7-7
abundance: NA
d_gene: TRBD2
len: 15
CDR3aa: CASSLRTSSTDTQYF
CDR3nt: TGTGCCAGCAGCTTACGGACTAGCAGCACAGATACGCAGTATTTT

j_gene: TRBJ2-3
v_gene: TRBV6-6
abundance: NA
d_gene: NA
len: 15
CDR3aa: CASTRGADRTDTQYF
CDR3nt: TGTGCCAGTACAAGGGGCGCGGATCGCACAGATACGCAGTATTTT

j_gene: TRBJ2-7
v_gene: TRBV5-6
abundance: NA
d_gene: NA
len: 14
CDR3aa: CASSLSSGSYEQYF
CDR3nt: TGTGCCAGCAGCTTGTCCAGCGGGTCTTACGAGCAGTACTTC

j_gene: TRBJ2-2
v_gene: TRBV5-1
abundance: NA
d_gene: NA
len: 16
CDR3aa: CASSLGQSSNTGELFF
CDR3nt: TGCGCCAGCAGCTTGGGACAGAGTTCGAACACCGGGGAGCTGTTTTTT

j_gene: TRBJ1-5
v_gene: TRBV27
abundance: NA
d_gene: NA
len: 13
CDR3aa: CASSLSLNQPQHF
CDR3nt: TGTGCCAGCAGTTTATCCTTAAATCAGCCCCAGCATTTT

j_gene: TRBJ1-1
v_gene: TRBV5-1
abundance: NA
d_gene: NA
len: 15
CDR3aa: CASSFRSGQSTEAFF
CDR3nt: TGCGCCAGCAGCTTTCGAAGCGGACAGAGCACTGAAGCTTTCTTT

j_gene: TRBJ2-1
v_gene: TRBV12-3/TRBV12-4
abundance: NA
d_gene: NA
len: 14
CDR3aa: CASSLDSSYNEQFF
CDR3nt: TGTGCCAGCAGTTTAGACAGCTCCTACAATGAGCAGTTCTTC

j_gene: TRBJ1-4
v_gene: TRBV5-6
abundance: once
d_gene: NA
len: 11
CDR3aa: CASSHGLELFF
CDR3nt: TGTGCCAGCAGCCATGGACTCGAACTGTTTTTT

j_gene: TRBJ2-5
v_gene: TRBV4-1
abundance: NA
d_gene: NA
len: 13
CDR3aa: CASSQINRETQYF
CDR3nt: TGCGCCAGCAGCCAGATTAACAGGGAGACCCAGTACTTC

j_gene: TRBJ1-4
v_gene: TRBV20-1
abundance: NA
d_gene: TRBD1
len: 12
CDR3aa: CSAGQGAGKLFF
CDR3nt: TGCAGTGCCGGACAGGGGGCTGGAAAACTGTTTTTT

j_gene: TRBJ1-2
v_gene: TRBV21-1
abundance: NA
d_gene: NA
len: 12
CDR3aa: CASSLGTGCYTF
CDR3nt: TGTGCCAGCAGCCTCGGGACAGGATGCTACACCTTC